The T cell receptor beta chain described here comes from a study of blood T cell repertoires in COVID-19. For the study at large: Acute-phase and convalescent COVID-19 samples originated in the United States, Italy and Spain. PBMCs, B-cell-depleted T cells, or T cells provided the cDNA or gDNA that made up the material.

Per the original data handling: Amplification of reference gene primers provided the estimated nucleated cell counts. Only in-frame clones appear in the TCRdb table, and some are missing; sequencing was by immunoSEQ multiplex PCR. For V, J and clone size, that table is used; D and trimming come from the DNA. Of about 120,000 clones in the sample, roughly 76% were seen once. Per the germline V gene, CDR1 is MNHEY and CDR2 is SMNVEV (reference sequence). The CDR3 is made up of 17 amino acids. V lost 0 bases and J lost 3; bases outside the gene matches: 6. The sequenced sample consisted of peripheral blood. The rearrangement joins TRBV27 to TRBJ2-1; 9 positions agree with TRBD1. The TCR sequence derives from a woman aged 55-70 years with acute or convalescent COVID-19. CDR3 DNA sequence: TGTGCCAGCAGTTTATCCGGACAGGGGTGGTTCTACAATGAGCAGTTCTTC. It specifies CASSLSGQGWFYNEQFF.